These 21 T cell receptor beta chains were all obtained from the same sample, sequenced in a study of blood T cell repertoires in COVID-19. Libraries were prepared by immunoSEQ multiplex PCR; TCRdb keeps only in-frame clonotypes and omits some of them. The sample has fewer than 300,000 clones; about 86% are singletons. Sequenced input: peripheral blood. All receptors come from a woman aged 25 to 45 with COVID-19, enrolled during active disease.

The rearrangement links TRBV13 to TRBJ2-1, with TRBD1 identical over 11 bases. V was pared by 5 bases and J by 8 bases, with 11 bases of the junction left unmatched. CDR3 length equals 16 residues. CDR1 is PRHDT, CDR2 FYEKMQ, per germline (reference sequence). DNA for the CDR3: TGTGCCAGCAGCCTAAACCCGGGACAGGGGGGCGATGAGCAGTTCTTC. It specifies CASSLNPGQGGDEQFF.

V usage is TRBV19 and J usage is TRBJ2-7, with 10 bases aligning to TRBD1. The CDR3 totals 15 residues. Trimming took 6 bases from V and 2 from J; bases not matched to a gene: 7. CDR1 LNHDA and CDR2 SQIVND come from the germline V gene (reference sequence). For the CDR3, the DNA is TGTGCCAGTAGCGCGACCGGGACAGGGGCCTACGAGCAGTACTTC. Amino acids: CASSATGTGAYEQYF.

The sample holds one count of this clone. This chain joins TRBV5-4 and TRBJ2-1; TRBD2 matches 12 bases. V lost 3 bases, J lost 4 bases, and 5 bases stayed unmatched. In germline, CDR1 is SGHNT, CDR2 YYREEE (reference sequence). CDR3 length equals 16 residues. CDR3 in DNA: TGTGCCAGCAGCTGGGGTACTAGCGGGGGGTACAATGAGCAGTTCTTC. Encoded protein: CASSWGTSGGYNEQFF.

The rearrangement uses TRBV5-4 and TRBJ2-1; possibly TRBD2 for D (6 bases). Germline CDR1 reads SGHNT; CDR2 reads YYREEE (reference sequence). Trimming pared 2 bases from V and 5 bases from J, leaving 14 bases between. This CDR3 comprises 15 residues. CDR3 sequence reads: CASSFPPGANNEQFF. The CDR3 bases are TGTGCCAGCAGCTTTCCTCCGGGAGCAAACAATGAGCAGTTCTTC.

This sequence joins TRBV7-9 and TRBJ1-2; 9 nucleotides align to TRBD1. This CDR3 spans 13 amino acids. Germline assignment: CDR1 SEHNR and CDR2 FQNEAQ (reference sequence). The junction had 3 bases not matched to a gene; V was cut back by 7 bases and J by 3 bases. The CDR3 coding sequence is TGTGCCAGCAACAGGGGGCAGGACTATGGCTACACCTTC. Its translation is CASNRGQDYGYTF.

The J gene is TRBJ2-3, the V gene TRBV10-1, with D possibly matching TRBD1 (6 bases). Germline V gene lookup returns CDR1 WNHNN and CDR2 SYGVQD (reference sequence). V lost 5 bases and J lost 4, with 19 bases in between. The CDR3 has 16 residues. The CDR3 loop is CASSYAGESLADTQYF. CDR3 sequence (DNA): TGCGCCAGCAGTTACGCAGGGGAATCCCTCGCAGATACGCAGTATTTT.

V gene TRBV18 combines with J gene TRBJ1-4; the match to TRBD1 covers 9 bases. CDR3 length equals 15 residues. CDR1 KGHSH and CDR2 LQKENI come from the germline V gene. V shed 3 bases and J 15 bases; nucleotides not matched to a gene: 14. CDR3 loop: CASSPPGTGSYGVFF. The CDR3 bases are TGTGCCAGCTCACCCCCCGGGACAGGGTCCTACGGTGTGTTTTTT. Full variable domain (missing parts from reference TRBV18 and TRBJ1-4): NAGVMQNPRHLVRRRGQEARLRCSPMKGHSHVYWYRQLPEEGLKFMVYLQKENIIDESGMPKERFSAEFPKEGPSILRIQQVVRGDSAAYFCASSPPGTGSYGVFFGSGTQLSVL.

In DNA form, the CDR3 reads TGTGCCAGCAGCCGGACAGGGGCCTACGAGCAGTACTTC. Residues: CASSRTGAYEQYF. The J gene is TRBJ2-7, the V gene TRBV7-2; 9 bases are shared with TRBD1. Trimming removed 5 bases from V and 2 bases from J; junction bases left unmatched: 1. Germline-derived CDR1 and CDR2 are SGHTA and FQGNSA. The CDR3 is made up of 13 amino acids. Complete variable domain (other parts from reference TRBV7-2 and TRBJ2-7): GAGVSQSPSNKVTEKGKDVELRCDPISGHTALYWYRQSLGQGLEFLIYFQGNSAPDKSGLPSDRFSAERTGGSVSTLTIQRTQQEDSAVYLCASSRTGAYEQYFGPGTRLTVT.

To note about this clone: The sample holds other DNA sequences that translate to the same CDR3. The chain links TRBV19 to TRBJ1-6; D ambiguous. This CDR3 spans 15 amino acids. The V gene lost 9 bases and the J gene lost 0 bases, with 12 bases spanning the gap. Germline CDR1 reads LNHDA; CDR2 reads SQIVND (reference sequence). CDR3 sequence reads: CASKRESSYNSPLHF. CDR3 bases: TGTGCCAGCAAACGGGAGAGCTCCTATAATTCACCCCTCCACTTT.

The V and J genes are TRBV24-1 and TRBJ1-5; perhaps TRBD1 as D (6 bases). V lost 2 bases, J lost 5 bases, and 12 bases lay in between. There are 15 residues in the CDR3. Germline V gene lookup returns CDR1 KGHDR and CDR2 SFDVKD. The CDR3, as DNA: TGTGCCACCAGTGATTCGTCCAGGGGACATCAGCCCCAGCATTTT. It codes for CATSDSSRGHQPQHF.

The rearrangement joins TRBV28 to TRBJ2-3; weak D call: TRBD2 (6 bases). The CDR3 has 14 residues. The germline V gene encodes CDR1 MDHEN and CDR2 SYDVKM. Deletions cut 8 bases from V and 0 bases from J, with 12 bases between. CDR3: CASRRGRSTDTQYF. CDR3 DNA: TGTGCCAGCCGGCGGGGCAGGAGCACAGATACGCAGTATTTT.

The CDR3 sequence: CASSAYRGGNEKLFF. In DNA, the CDR3 is TGTGCCAGCAGCGCGTACAGGGGGGGAAATGAAAAACTGTTTTTT. This chain joins TRBV7-9 and TRBJ1-4, with 8 bases fitting TRBD1. Unmatched junction bases numbered 7, after V lost 5 bases and J lost 5 bases. The CDR3 runs to 15 residues. Germline assignment: CDR1 SEHNR and CDR2 FQNEAQ (reference sequence). The full variable domain, rest sourced from reference TRBV7-9 and TRBJ1-4, is DTGVSQNPRHKITKRGQNVTFRCDPISEHNRLYWYRQTLGQGPEFLTYFQNEAQLEKSRLLSDRFSAERPKGSFSTLEIQRTEQGDSAMYLCASSAYRGGNEKLFFGSGTQLSVL.

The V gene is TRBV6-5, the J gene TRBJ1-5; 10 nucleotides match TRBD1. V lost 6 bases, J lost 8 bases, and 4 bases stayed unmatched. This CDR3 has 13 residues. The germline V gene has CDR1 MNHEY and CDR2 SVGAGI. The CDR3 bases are TGTGCCAGCAGACGGACAGGGGGAAAGCCCCAGCATTTT. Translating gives CASRRTGGKPQHF.

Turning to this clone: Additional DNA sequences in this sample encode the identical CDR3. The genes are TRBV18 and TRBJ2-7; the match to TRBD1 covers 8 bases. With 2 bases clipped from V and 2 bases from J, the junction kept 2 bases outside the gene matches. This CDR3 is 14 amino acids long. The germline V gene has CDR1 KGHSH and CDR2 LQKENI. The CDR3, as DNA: TGTGCCAGCTCACCAGGGACAGGACCCTACGAGCAGTACTTC. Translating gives CASSPGTGPYEQYF.

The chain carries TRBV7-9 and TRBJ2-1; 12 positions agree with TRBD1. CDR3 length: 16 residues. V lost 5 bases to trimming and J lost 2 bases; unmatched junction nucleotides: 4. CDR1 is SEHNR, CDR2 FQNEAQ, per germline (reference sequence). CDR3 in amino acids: CASSLGTGGAYNEQFF. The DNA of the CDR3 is TGTGCCAGCAGCCTGGGGACAGGGGGCGCCTACAATGAGCAGTTCTTC.

For the CDR3, the DNA is TGTGCCAGCAGCCACCCGGGACAGTTCTACGAGCAGTACTTC. This gives the protein CASSHPGQFYEQYF. This chain uses TRBV27 with TRBJ2-7, with 7 bases identical to TRBD1. Trimming removed 6 bases from V and 3 bases from J; junction bases left unmatched: 8. Germline V lookup: CDR1 MNHEY, CDR2 SMNVEV (reference sequence). The CDR3 has 14 amino acids.

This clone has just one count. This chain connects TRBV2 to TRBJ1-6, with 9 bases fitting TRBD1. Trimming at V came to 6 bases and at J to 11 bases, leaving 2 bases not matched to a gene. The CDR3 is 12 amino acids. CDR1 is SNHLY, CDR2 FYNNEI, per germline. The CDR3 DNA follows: TGTGCCAGCAGGGACAGGGGACCACCCCTCCACTTT. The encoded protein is CASRDRGPPLHF.

The CDR3 coding sequence is TGTGCCAGCAGCTTTGGGACAGGGGGTGTCATAGATACGCAGTATTTT. Its protein product is CASSFGTGGVIDTQYF. The genes are TRBV11-2 and TRBJ2-3; 11 bases align to TRBD1. Germline-derived CDR1 and CDR2 are SGHAT and FQNNGV. The CDR3 runs 16 residues. The ends lost 3 bases at V and 5 bases at J; junction bases unmatched: 7.

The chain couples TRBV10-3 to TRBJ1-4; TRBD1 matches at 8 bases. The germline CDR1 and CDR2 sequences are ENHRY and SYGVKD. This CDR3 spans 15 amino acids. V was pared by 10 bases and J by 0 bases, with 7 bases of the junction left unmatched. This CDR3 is CATALTGATNEKLFF. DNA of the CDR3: TGTGCCACGGCCCTGACAGGGGCAACTAATGAAAAACTGTTTTTT.

This CDR3 reads CASSSLGYEQFF. The CDR3 region has the DNA TGTGCCAGCAGCTCCCTAGGTTATGAGCAGTTCTTC. V usage is TRBV7-2 and J usage is TRBJ2-1; D unresolved. Germline CDR1 and CDR2: SGHTA and FQGNSA. V was trimmed by 4 bases and J by 8 bases, leaving 9 bases between them. This CDR3 spans 12 amino acids.

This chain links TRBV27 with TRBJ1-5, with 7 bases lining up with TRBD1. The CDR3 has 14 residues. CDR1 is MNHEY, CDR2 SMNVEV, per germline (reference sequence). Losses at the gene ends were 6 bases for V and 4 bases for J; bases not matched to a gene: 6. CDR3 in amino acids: CASSLGQPNQPQHF. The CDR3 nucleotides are TGTGCCAGCAGCCTGGGACAGCCTAATCAGCCCCAGCATTTT.